This T cell receptor beta chain was recorded in a study of cytomegalovirus exposure and HLA in healthy donors listed by TCRdb under 2017. As for the study more broadly: According to an earlier analysis of around 600 of the donors, about 190 million T cells yielded over 90 million unique TCR beta sequences and 250 to 350 Gb of sequence data. All discovery cohort repertoires had been generated using a single sequencing platform. To study patterns of TCR occurrence, a later analysis re-analyzed previously published TCR beta repertoires from 700 or so donors and added high-resolution HLA genotyping. Roughly 300 gigabases of sequencing data and 91 million or so unique TCR sequences made up an early release that covered approximately 620 HLA-typed donors. In a later genetic analysis, genome-wide SNP genotypes for about three fifths of the roughly 670 donors were used, and that subset was treated as a discovery cohort. Using immunosequencing, the study profiled T cell repertoires from about 650 subjects and related those repertoires to cytomegalovirus serostatus. Of the 350 to 450 genotyped donors, roughly 76% were placed in the genetic ancestry cluster associated with self-reported Caucasian donors. Donor age, sex, ethnicity and CMV serostatus were compiled alongside the repertoire data. Typing coverage differed by locus: A, B, C, DRB1 and DQB1 were typed in roughly 620-640 donors, DQA1 in approximately 520, DPA1 in around 610, and DPB1 in roughly 450. The study aimed to test whether signatures of past pathogen exposure could be identified by cataloging public T cell receptors. In the later analysis, no new phenotypic data were used to find candidate immune exposures; instead, reliance was placed on TCR beta sequences and their occurrence across donors. Across some 400 genotyped donors of the cohort, an average of about 240,000 unique TCR beta nucleotide sequences per donor were sequenced, and about a sixth of those sequences were non-productive. To predict cytomegalovirus infection status, the study brought together high-throughput TCR immunosequencing, statistical association of individual TCRs with disease status, and machine learning. Four to six DR-DQ haplotypes were handled as single units for association and clustering because linkage in the cohort was strong. Both class I and class II loci were covered by HLA typing, at four-digit resolution. In addition to the first cohort of approximately 670 subjects, a separate validation cohort of approximately 130 different subjects was used. An earlier analysis of around 580 of the donors used high-throughput TCR beta sequencing to judge whether each TCR beta V gene segment behaved as functional or pseudogenic. Overall results and qualifications from the work: According to a later analysis, parvovirus B19, influenza, CMV and Epstein-Barr virus appeared linked to several top co-occurrence clusters. Broadly in line with IMGT annotations, most TCR beta V segments showed up in productive rearrangements about 87% or about 30% of the time in an earlier analysis of under 700 of the donors. The only immune exposure information available for the cohort was CMV serostatus. A further reported finding was that TCR beta sequences accurately predicted the HLA-A and HLA-B alleles for most subjects in the first cohort. Compared with equally common non-associated chains, HLA-associated TCR beta chains in a later analysis were more clonally expanded and had lower generation probabilities. In a later genetic analysis, fewer N-insertions in productive TCRs were reported among donors in an Asian-associated ancestry cluster than the roughly 700-donor mean. Because HLA typing was unavailable for some donors at each locus, only the typed subset was used in association tests. The presence/absence analyses assumed that sequencing depth was roughly uniform across donors, and that assumption may not be true. The sequencing pipeline was judged likely to have produced a cluster of highly shared sequence variants as a technical artifact. Linkage disequilibrium might explain the correlated functional status among segregating V segments, but an unknown experimental factor could not be ruled out. In vitro tests confirmed that three of the cytomegalovirus-associated TCR beta chains recognize cytomegalovirus antigens. In this cohort, only TCR beta chains were sequenced, and detectable features were limited by the absence of alpha or paired-chain data. The classifier was reported to diagnose cytomegalovirus status with high specificity and sensitivity in both the original cohort and the validation cohort. Most TCR sequences were observed very rarely across donors, whereas some public TCRs were present in many individuals. A later analysis found that most CMV-associated TCR beta chains appeared HLA-restricted, with HLA associations seemingly driven largely by CMV exposure. A later genetic analysis associated a missense DCLRE1C variant with V-gene and J-gene trimming of TCR beta chains, and an independent cohort replicated the association. When HLA alleles, especially DR and DQ, strongly co-occurred, attributing TCR associations to individual alleles was difficult. The authors suggested that the approach could potentially be generalized to other disease states and immunological phenotypes. The study listed 150 to 200 TCR beta chains as associated with cytomegalovirus. Some IMGT-functional V segments, including TRBV6-2 and TRBV6-3, could not be distinguished by the 87-base-pair reads and were therefore excluded. According to a later analysis, TCR association rates differed among HLA loci, with DRB1 alleles showing the most associated TCRs and HLA-C alleles showing the fewest. Because counts were too low, some 17 rarely observed V segments, including chromosome 9 orphons, were left out of the earlier analysis of over 550 of the donors. Specific HLA alleles were associated with roughly 17,000 TCR beta sequences at a false discovery rate of 0.05 in a later analysis.

The CDR3 covers 15 residues, taking in both the cysteine and the phenylalanine. The DNA shown is the 45-base CDR3, in frame from base 1. Based on the germline V gene (reference sequence), the CDR1 and CDR2 sequences are GTSNPN and SVGIG. V lost 2 bases and J lost 14 bases; the stretch between them is 27 bases long. The table lists this clone with a few counts. This clone's antigen is unknown. No per-base quality is available; no much larger clone lies one base away. Library generation was performed with the immunoSEQ multiplex PCR assay. The multiplex PCR relied on a mix of 60 forward primers for TCR Vbeta segments and 13 reverse primers for TCR Jbeta segments. The CDR3 region of rearranged TCR beta genes was amplified from genomic DNA with a multiplex PCR assay. On the Illumina HiSeq System, the amplified TCR beta libraries were sequenced as 87-base-pair reads. In the paper's pipeline: A later analysis tallied about 77 million unique TCR beta chains across the 610 or so repertoires, and around 10 million of those chains were shared by two or more donors. To remove PCR and sequencing errors, raw reads were error-corrected and collapsed into unique sequences using a nearest-neighbor algorithm that merged closely related sequences. To assign V, D and J gene segments, CDR3 sequences were aligned to IMGT reference sequences. For a sequence to be retained, a match of at least six nucleotides was required to both a V gene segment and a J gene segment. A rearrangement was called productive if the CDR3 had no stop codons and remained in frame with V and J, and every other rearrangement was called non-productive. CDR3 was defined according to IMGT convention as the region running from the second conserved V-encoded cysteine to the conserved J-encoded phenylalanine. The earlier analysis of a few hundred of the donors excluded sequences that lacked an unambiguous match to a single V gene segment. An earlier analysis of fewer than 750 of the donors classified V segments as functional when productive rearrangements were above 56.7% and as segregating when the standard deviation between donors was above 5%. A statistical classification framework was built for diagnosing cytomegalovirus status from the catalog of TCR beta chain sequences. A later analysis assigned V and J genes by comparing TCR nucleotide sequences with IMGT/GENE-DB human TR gene sequences. A later analysis assigned CDR3 sequences and most-parsimonious VDJ recombination scenarios with the TCRdist pipeline. In a later analysis, every TCR beta chain was defined by the combination of its CDR3 amino acid sequence and its V-gene family, and reads without a unique V-gene family were dropped. A later analysis removed several hundred highly shared, low-generation-probability nucleotide sequences to deal with suspected cross-contamination and a sequencing artifact. A later analysis calculated a clonal expansion index for each public chain from normalized within-repertoire ranks of inferred template counts. Generation probabilities in a later analysis came from a VDJ recombination model fitted to out-of-frame rearrangements, and those results were checked against IGoR. In a later analysis, hypergeometric tests were used to score TCR-TCR, TCR-HLA and TCR-CMV co-occurrence, with a repertoire-size bias correction applied to TCR pairs. To estimate false discovery rates, a later analysis permuted the HLA or CMV assignments 20 times. In a later analysis, co-occurring TCRs were grouped using DBSCAN, and TCRdist sequence similarity was added for clustering within HLA-allele-positive subsets. For co-occurrence clustering, repertoires with fewer than 30,000 or more than 120,000 public chains were excluded, along with 4 to 6 repertoires with anomalous nucleotide sharing. What TCRdb holds here is the immuneACCESS table cut down to in-frame rearrangements. Part of the clones is not present; checked against another copy, under half of the missing clones reflect an unresolved V gene, and the others are unexplained. V, J and clone size reflect that table, while D and trimming were determined from the DNA. A total of approximately 140,000 clones appear in this sample, around four fifths of them only once. The ten top clones hold 1.2% of the sample.

The cohort was made up of 666 healthy bone marrow donors. Cohort members were all nominally healthy when sampled, although unrecorded immune exposures were likely present. The donor tested CMV seronegative and was one of the 352 seronegative cohort members. Each donor provided a peripheral blood sample, and peripheral blood mononuclear cells were used for TCR beta sequencing. The Qiagen DNeasy Blood Extraction Kit was used to extract genomic DNA from the blood cell samples. The sequence links TRBV30 to TRBJ1-2; no D gene is confidently identified. This clonotype was obtained from a boy younger than 18 in good health and CMV-seronegative. Sequencing was carried out using PBMCs. CDR3 reads: CAWSLAGEWPIRKTF. The sequence in DNA is TGTGCCTGGAGTCTAGCGGGCGAGTGGCCGATTCGGAAGACCTTC.